This TCR beta chain was identified in a study of T cell clusters in autoimmune cytopenias. Study outcomes and limitations: Primary autoimmune cytopenia patients seemingly lacked the physiological T cell clusters found in healthy donors. TRB repertoire shifts in secondary cytopenia and chronic lymphocytic leukemia mostly reflected lymphoma, not autoimmunity.

TRB amplification used roughly 250 ng of peripheral blood genomic DNA. Germline CDR1 reads DFQATT; CDR2 reads SNEGSKA (reference sequence). The length of the CDR3 is 15 residues. Multiplex touch-down PCR amplified TRB using TRB-A and TRB-B pools in one tube. TCRdb derives one entry per CDR3 protein from the multiplex PCR reads, leaving out DNA. The sample totals approximately 4,900 distinct CDR3 sequences. Worth noting for this clonotype: Antigen: not known.

The genes are TRBV20-1 and TRBJ2-7. Material for sequencing was peripheral blood. The sequence was obtained from a human donor with an autoimmune cytopenia or autoimmune hepatitis (not recorded which). The CDR3: CSARDPAAASYEQYF.